The 31 T cell receptor beta chains in this list originate from one sample, sequenced in a study of cytomegalovirus exposure and HLA in healthy donors. This PCR relied on a set of 60 Vbeta primers and 13 Jbeta primers. The repertoire was sequenced with immunoSEQ multiplex PCR; TCRdb's copy has only in-frame clones and lacks some. The sample has 60,000 to 80,000 clones. The sequencing input was PBMCs. All receptors derive from a man aged 35 to 55 in good health and CMV-seronegative.

V usage is TRBV5-4 and J usage is TRBJ1-1; possible D gene TRBD1, 6 bases. The CDR3 sequence is 13 residues long. Trimming took 4 bases from V and 1 from J, leaving 8 bases between them. CDR1 is SGHNT and CDR2 is YYREEE in the germline V gene (reference sequence). The CDR3 nucleotides read TGTGCCAGCAGCGCGGACAGGAACACTGAAGCTTTCTTT. This gives the protein CASSADRNTEAFF.

The CDR3 DNA is TGTGCCAGTAGTATAGAACTAGCGGGAGGAATCCTCAATGAGCAGTTCTTC. Its translation: CASSIELAGGILNEQFF. The gene calls are TRBV19 and TRBJ2-1; 12 bases are a match to TRBD2. The CDR3 consists of 17 residues. Germline trimming cut 0 bases from V and 6 bases from J; bases unmatched to any gene: 6. Germline values: CDR1 LNHDA, CDR2 SQIVND (reference sequence).

The genes are TRBV6-6 and TRBJ1-4; perhaps TRBD1 as D (5 bases). This CDR3 spans 15 amino acids. V was cut by 2 bases and J by 7 bases, with 14 bases left in between. Germline values: CDR1 MNHNY, CDR2 SVGAGI (reference sequence). Here the CDR3 reads CASSYGSSRAEKLFF. CDR3 sequence (DNA): TGTGCCAGCAGTTACGGGTCGAGCAGGGCTGAAAAACTGTTTTTT.

The V gene is TRBV5-6, the J gene TRBJ2-1, with D possibly being TRBD2 (5 bases). Deletions cut 4 bases from V and 9 bases from J, with 20 bases between. The germline V gene encodes CDR1 SGHDT and CDR2 YYEEEE. CDR3 length: 15 residues. The CDR3 region has the DNA TGTGCCAGCAGCCAGCGGATCGGCGGAGGCATTGAGCAGTTCTTC. As protein: CASSQRIGGGIEQFF.

The chain combines TRBV25-1 with TRBJ2-1; 9 nucleotides align to TRBD2. This CDR3 is 15 amino acids long. Germline-derived CDR1 and CDR2 are MGHDK and SYGVNS. Losses at the gene ends were 5 bases for V and 5 bases for J; bases not matched to a gene: 7. The CDR3 sequence: CASSWSGRRHNEQFF. For the CDR3, the DNA is TGTGCCAGCAGTTGGAGCGGGAGGCGACACAATGAGCAGTTCTTC.

J is TRBJ1-1 and V is TRBV19; possible D gene TRBD1, 5 bases. Per germline, CDR1 LNHDA and CDR2 SQIVND (reference sequence). The CDR3 runs 15 residues. Trimming took 4 bases from V and 2 from J, leaving 14 bases between them. CDR3 bases: TGTGCCAGTAGTAATTTAGGGGCTGGTAACACTGAAGCTTTCTTT. It encodes CASSNLGAGNTEAFF.

CDR3 in DNA: TGTGCCAGTAGTAGGGGGACTGAAGCTAACTATGGCTACACCTTC. Encoded protein: CASSRGTEANYGYTF. The chain couples TRBV19 to TRBJ1-2; tentatively, D is TRBD1 (5 bases). The CDR3 is 15 residues long. Trimming pared 4 bases from V and 0 bases from J, leaving 12 bases between. Per the germline V gene, CDR1 is LNHDA and CDR2 is SQIVND (reference sequence).

The chain joins TRBV10-3 to TRBJ2-7, with TRBD1 as a possible D gene (5 bases). The CDR3 spans 12 residues. V was pared by 9 bases and J by 6 bases, with 15 bases between. Germline V CDR1 and CDR2: ENHRY, SYGVKD. The CDR3 loop is CAIRGDPSEQYF. In DNA form, the CDR3 reads TGTGCCATTAGGGGTGATCCTTCCGAGCAGTACTTC.

V usage is TRBV5-6 and J usage is TRBJ2-1; 8 bases map to TRBD1. V trimming: 0 bases; J trimming: 0 bases; junction bases outside the gene matches: 2. Germline CDR1 is SGHDT and CDR2 is YYEEEE. The CDR3 covers 16 residues. The CDR3: CASSLDQGASYNEQFF. The CDR3 nucleotides are TGTGCCAGCAGCTTGGATCAGGGGGCCTCCTACAATGAGCAGTTCTTC.

The CDR3 sequence: CASSRGPGEGAGGTGELFF. DNA of the CDR3: TGCGCCAGCAGCCGAGGGCCCGGCGAGGGAGCGGGTGGCACCGGGGAGCTGTTTTTT. The chain carries TRBV4-1 and TRBJ2-2, with a weak D call TRBD2 (6 bases). Trimming removed 4 bases at V and 4 bases at J, with 25 bases between. This CDR3 has 19 amino acids. The germline gives CDR1 MGHRA, CDR2 YSYEKL.

The rearrangement joins TRBV5-1 to TRBJ2-7; no reliable D call. This CDR3 has 13 residues. Germline V gene data show CDR1 as SGHRS and CDR2 as YFSETQ. Trimming removed 1 base at V and 2 bases at J, with 7 bases between. The chain's CDR3 is CASSLTATYEQYF. CDR3 DNA sequence: TGCGCCAGCAGCTTGACAGCCACCTACGAGCAGTACTTC.

The J gene is TRBJ1-2, the V gene TRBV18; 8 nucleotides agree with TRBD1. There are 14 residues in the CDR3. After removal of 5 bases from V and 6 bases from J, the junction contained 8 bases not matched to a gene. The V gene's germline CDR1 is KGHSH and CDR2 LQKENI. The CDR3 is CASSAQGDFNGYTF. The CDR3 coding sequence is TGTGCCAGCTCAGCACAGGGGGATTTCAATGGCTACACCTTC.

V and J are TRBV5-1 and TRBJ2-3; the D gene is possibly TRBD2 (6 bases). CDR1 is SGHRS, CDR2 YFSETQ, per germline. Trimming pared 4 bases from V and 2 bases from J, leaving 11 bases between. CDR3 length: 14 amino acids. CDR3 in amino acids: CASSLSGTTDTQYF. DNA for the CDR3: TGCGCCAGCAGCCTTAGCGGAACCACAGATACGCAGTATTTT.

The gene calls are TRBV7-2 and TRBJ2-1; TRBD2 aligns across 14 bases. The ends lost 7 bases at V and 9 bases at J; junction bases unmatched: 11. CDR3 size: 16 residues. Germline V gene sequence: CDR1 SGHTA, CDR2 FQGNSA. CDR3 in DNA: TGTGCCAGCAAAACGGGACTAGCGGGAGCATCCCCTGAGCAGTTCTTC. This codes for CASKTGLAGASPEQFF. Based on the CDR3 plus reference TRBV7-2 and TRBJ2-1, the full variable domain is GAGVSQSPSNKVTEKGKDVELRCDPISGHTALYWYRQSLGQGLEFLIYFQGNSAPDKSGLPSDRFSAERTGGSVSTLTIQRTQQEDSAVYLCASKTGLAGASPEQFFGPGTRLTVL.

The J gene is TRBJ1-1, the V gene TRBV28; TRBD1 agrees at 9 bases. Germline V gene data show CDR1 as MDHEN and CDR2 as SYDVKM. The J segment lost 5 bases and the V segment lost 3 bases, leaving 7 bases of the junction unmatched. The CDR3 is 15 amino acids. The CDR3 reads CASSFLTGGATEAFF. In nucleotides, the CDR3 is TGTGCCAGCAGTTTTTTAACAGGGGGCGCGACTGAAGCTTTCTTT.

The chain joins TRBV5-5 to TRBJ2-2; 7 bases fit TRBD2. After removal of 4 bases from V and 6 bases from J, the junction contained 9 bases not matched to a gene. This CDR3 has 15 amino acids. In germline, CDR1 is SGHKS, CDR2 YYEKEE (reference sequence). CDR3 nucleotides: TGTGCCAGCAGCCATCGTTTTGGGGGGGCCGGGGAGCTGTTTTTT. It codes for CASSHRFGGAGELFF. Supplemented by reference TRBV5-5 and TRBJ2-2, the full variable domain reads DAGVTQSPTHLIKTRGQQVTLRCSPISGHKSVSWYQQVLGQGPQFIFQYYEKEERGRGNFPDRFSARQFPNYSSELNVNALLLGDSALYLCASSHRFGGAGELFFGEGSRLTVL.

This rearrangement joins TRBV19 to TRBJ1-1, with D perhaps TRBD1 (6 bases). V lost 6 bases and J lost 0, with 14 bases in between. Germline lookup yields CDR1 LNHDA and CDR2 SQIVND (reference sequence). This CDR3 has 15 amino acids. This chain's CDR3 is CASRQGPAMNTEAFF. In DNA form, the CDR3 reads TGTGCCAGTAGGCAGGGGCCAGCAATGAACACTGAAGCTTTCTTT. Filled out from reference TRBV19 and TRBJ1-1, the complete variable domain reads DGGITQSPKYLFRKEGQNVTLSCEQNLNHDAMYWYRQDPGQGLRLIYYSQIVNDFQKGDIAEGYSVSREKKESFPLTVTSAQKNPTAFYLCASRQGPAMNTEAFFGQGTRLTVV.

The chain carries TRBV5-1 and TRBJ2-1; TRBD2 matches at 8 bases. J lost 2 bases, V lost 0 bases, and 4 bases had no gene match. This CDR3 contains 16 residues. From germline, CDR1 is SGHRS and CDR2 YFSETQ. The CDR3 DNA follows: TGCGCCAGCAGCTTGGCCACGGGACTAGCCTACAATGAGCAGTTCTTC. Amino acids: CASSLATGLAYNEQFF.

This chain links TRBV7-2 with TRBJ2-3, with a tentative D call TRBD2 (6 bases). Trimming removed 5 bases at V and 3 bases at J, with 21 bases between. This CDR3 contains 17 residues. CDR1 and CDR2 (germline): SGHTA, FQGNSA. DNA of the CDR3: TGTGCCAGCAGCCAAAGATCCAGCGGGCTTGGGACAGATACGCAGTATTTT. It is translated as CASSQRSSGLGTDTQYF.

The rearrangement uses TRBV6-1 and TRBJ2-3, with no clear D. V dropped 6 bases and J dropped 5 bases, with 9 bases sitting between them. Germline CDR1 is MNHNS and CDR2 is SASEGT. This CDR3 is 12 amino acids long. In DNA form, the CDR3 reads TGTGCCAGCAGGGCTCCGGGAGATACGCAGTATTTT. Its translation is CASRAPGDTQYF.

The chain is built from TRBV5-1 and TRBJ1-1, with 10 bases matching TRBD1. The V segment lost 7 bases and the J segment 5 bases; nucleotides outside the gene matches: 11. Germline V gene data show CDR1 as SGHRS and CDR2 as YFSETQ. The CDR3 covers 15 residues. CDR3 bases: TGCGCCAGCTCCCGGGACAGGGGTAGTGGTACTGAAGCTTTCTTT. This gives the protein CASSRDRGSGTEAFF.

The chain links TRBV19 to TRBJ2-3, with a weak D call TRBD1 (5 bases). Trimming left V 7 bases short and J 3 bases short, with 17 bases between. In germline, CDR1 is LNHDA, CDR2 SQIVND (reference sequence). The length of the CDR3 is 15 residues. In nucleotides, the CDR3 is TGTGCCAGTACCAAAAGGGGTCCTAGTACAGATACGCAGTATTTT. This gives the protein CASTKRGPSTDTQYF. The full variable domain, rest sourced from reference TRBV19 and TRBJ2-3, is DGGITQSPKYLFRKEGQNVTLSCEQNLNHDAMYWYRQDPGQGLRLIYYSQIVNDFQKGDIAEGYSVSREKKESFPLTVTSAQKNPTAFYLCASTKRGPSTDTQYFGPGTRLTVL.

CDR3 sequence reads: CASSLGTGLPGYTF. The CDR3 DNA sequence: TGTGCCAGCAGCTTAGGGACAGGGCTGCCTGGCTACACCTTC. This rearrangement joins TRBV11-2 to TRBJ1-2; 8 bases are shared with TRBD1. The V gene end was trimmed by 1 base and the J gene end by 7 bases; junction bases not matched to a gene: 5. There are 14 residues in the CDR3. Germline CDR1 reads SGHAT; CDR2 reads FQNNGV.

This chain links TRBV5-1 with TRBJ2-3, with 12 bases lining up with TRBD2. The ends lost 4 bases at V and 3 bases at J; junction bases unmatched: 0. CDR1 and CDR2 (germline): SGHRS, YFSETQ. This CDR3 is built from 14 residues. In DNA, the CDR3 is TGCGCCAGCAGCGGACTAGCGGGGACAGATACGCAGTATTTT. Protein product: CASSGLAGTDTQYF.

The V call is TRBV28, the J call TRBJ1-2, with 9 bases matching TRBD1. The V gene's germline CDR1 is MDHEN and CDR2 SYDVKM. The V gene end was trimmed by 6 bases and the J gene end by 4 bases; junction bases not matched to a gene: 6. This CDR3 region has 14 residues. CDR3 amino acids: CASRFPTGGYGYTF. CDR3 nucleotide sequence: TGTGCCAGCAGGTTCCCGACAGGGGGCTATGGCTACACCTTC.

The chain couples TRBV5-6 to TRBJ1-3; D not resolved. V gave up 1 base and J gave up 7 bases, with 6 bases separating them. CDR3 length: 12 amino acids. Looked up from germline, CDR1 is SGHDT and CDR2 is YYEEEE. CDR3 region: CASSLNRNTIYF. The CDR3 DNA follows: TGTGCCAGCAGCTTGAATCGGAACACCATATATTTT.

The chain has TRBV4-1 and TRBJ1-2; tentative D call: TRBD1 (6 bases). Trimming removed 3 bases at V and 7 bases at J, with 15 bases between. CDR1 is MGHRA and CDR2 is YSYEKL in the germline V gene. This CDR3 spans 14 amino acids. CDR3: CASSHGGGGAGYTF. The DNA of the CDR3 is TGCGCCAGCAGCCACGGAGGGGGGGGAGCTGGCTACACCTTC.

This chain uses TRBV4-3 with TRBJ1-1; unclear D gene. V lost 1 base to trimming and J lost 4 bases, with 7 bases between them. The CDR3 runs 13 residues. Per germline, CDR1 LGHNA and CDR2 YSLEER. CDR3 sequence: CASSQVPSTEAFF. CDR3 bases: TGCGCCAGCAGCCAAGTTCCCTCCACTGAAGCTTTCTTT.

The chain is built from TRBV5-6 and TRBJ2-5; 8 nucleotides line up with TRBD1. The DNA end is more similar to TRBJ2-7, so the J call may be wrong. Germline V gene data show CDR1 as SGHDT and CDR2 as YYEEEE. The length of the CDR3 is 15 residues. The DNA for the CDR3 is TGTGCCAGCAGCTTGGTTCCGACAGGGGACTACGAGCAGTACTTC. The encoded protein is CASSLVPTGDYEQYF.

This chain connects TRBV25-1 to TRBJ2-4, with D tentatively TRBD1 (5 bases). CDR1 and CDR2 (germline): MGHDK, SYGVNS. The CDR3 has 14 residues. V was clipped by 3 bases and J by 1 base, with 7 bases between them. The CDR3 DNA is TGTGCCAGCAGTGATACAGGTGCCAAAAACATTCAGTACTTC. Translated: CASSDTGAKNIQYF.

This chain joins TRBV7-2 and TRBJ1-1; D not certain. The ends were cut back, 5 bases at V and 4 bases at J, with 20 bases in the middle. The length of the CDR3 is 16 residues. Germline CDR1 SGHTA, CDR2 FQGNSA. CDR3 sequence (DNA): TGTGCCAGCAGCCCGCGAGCGGGTGGGATGGGCACTGAAGCTTTCTTT. Protein product: CASSPRAGGMGTEAFF.